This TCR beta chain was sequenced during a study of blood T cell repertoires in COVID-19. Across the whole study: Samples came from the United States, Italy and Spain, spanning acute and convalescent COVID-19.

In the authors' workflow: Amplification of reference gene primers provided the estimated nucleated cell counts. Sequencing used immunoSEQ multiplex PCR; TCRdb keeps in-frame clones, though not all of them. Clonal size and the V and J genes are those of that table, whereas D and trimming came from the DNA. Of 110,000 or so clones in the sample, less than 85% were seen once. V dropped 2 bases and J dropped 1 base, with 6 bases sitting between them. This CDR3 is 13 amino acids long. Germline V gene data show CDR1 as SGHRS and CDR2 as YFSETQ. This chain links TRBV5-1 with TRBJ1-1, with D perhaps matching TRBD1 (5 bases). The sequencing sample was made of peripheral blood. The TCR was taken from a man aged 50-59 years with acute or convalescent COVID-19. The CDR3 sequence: CASSLDRNTEAFF. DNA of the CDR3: TGCGCCAGCAGCTTAGACAGGAACACTGAAGCTTTCTTT.